These T cell receptor beta chains were read from a single sample in a study of cytomegalovirus exposure and HLA in healthy donors. Generated by immunoSEQ multiplex PCR, the TCRdb table keeps only in-frame clones and is missing some. The sample lists 65,000 to 95,000 clones; roughly 85% were seen once. The sequencing input was PBMCs. The origin of the receptors is a young man in good health and CMV-seronegative. Both conserved end residues are part of each CDR3. D genes are given only for firm matches. Only part of the rows carry a size: once, few, many, or a class if the clone is expanded.

v_gene: TRBV27; j_gene: TRBJ2-7; d_gene: TRBD1; abundance: .; CDR3aa: CASSLGGPSYEQYF; CDR3nt: TGTGCCAGCAGCCTAGGGGGCCCCTCCTACGAGCAGTACTTC
v_gene: TRBV25-1; j_gene: TRBJ2-3; d_gene: .; abundance: .; CDR3aa: CASSERQRRSADTQYF; CDR3nt: TGTGCCAGCAGTGAGAGACAGAGGCGTAGTGCAGATACGCAGTATTTT
v_gene: TRBV29-1; j_gene: TRBJ1-1; d_gene: TRBD1; abundance: .; CDR3aa: CSVVPGQVTEAFF; CDR3nt: TGCAGCGTTGTGCCGGGACAGGTCACTGAAGCTTTCTTT
v_gene: TRBV2; j_gene: TRBJ1-6; d_gene: .; abundance: .; CDR3aa: CASSGETGSPLHF; CDR3nt: TGTGCCAGCAGTGGAGAAACAGGTTCACCCCTCCACTTT
v_gene: TRBV5-1; j_gene: TRBJ1-1; d_gene: .; abundance: few; CDR3aa: CASRTDPNTEAFF; CDR3nt: TGCGCCAGCAGGACAGATCCCAACACTGAAGCTTTCTTT
v_gene: TRBV11-2; j_gene: TRBJ2-7; d_gene: .; abundance: .; CDR3aa: CASSPGVVTEQYF; CDR3nt: TGTGCCAGCAGCCCAGGGGTGGTAACCGAGCAGTACTTC
v_gene: TRBV4-3; j_gene: TRBJ1-3; d_gene: .; abundance: .; CDR3aa: CASSPTWSSGNTIYF; CDR3nt: TGCGCCAGCAGCCCTACTTGGAGCTCTGGAAACACCATATATTTT
v_gene: TRBV5-5; j_gene: TRBJ1-5; d_gene: .; abundance: .; CDR3aa: CASSLFKSVIRVYSNQPQHF; CDR3nt: TGTGCCAGCAGCCTGTTCAAATCCGTTATCAGGGTTTATAGCAATCAGCCCCAGCATTTT
v_gene: TRBV13; j_gene: TRBJ1-2; d_gene: TRBD1; abundance: .; CDR3aa: CASSLSPGQVESTNYGYTF; CDR3nt: TGTGCCAGCAGCCTTTCCCCCGGACAGGTAGAATCTACTAACTATGGCTACACCTTC
v_gene: TRBV6-5; j_gene: TRBJ2-1; d_gene: .; abundance: .; CDR3aa: CASSFLGVPRYNEQFF; CDR3nt: TGTGCCAGCAGTTTTCTAGGGGTGCCTCGCTACAATGAGCAGTTCTTC
v_gene: TRBV6-5; j_gene: TRBJ1-2; d_gene: TRBD1; abundance: .; CDR3aa: CASSYVTGEYGYTF; CDR3nt: TGTGCCAGCAGTTACGTGACAGGGGAATATGGCTACACCTTC
v_gene: TRBV29-1; j_gene: TRBJ1-5; d_gene: .; abundance: .; CDR3aa: CSVEVGGAGNQPQHF; CDR3nt: TGCAGCGTTGAAGTAGGGGGAGCCGGCAATCAGCCCCAGCATTTT
v_gene: TRBV18; j_gene: TRBJ2-3; d_gene: TRBD2; abundance: once; CDR3aa: CASSRGTSGSADTQYF; CDR3nt: TGTGCCAGCTCACGAGGGACTAGCGGGAGCGCGGATACGCAGTATTTT
v_gene: TRBV4-2; j_gene: TRBJ2-7; d_gene: TRBD2; abundance: few; CDR3aa: CASSQDLGTSGSEQYF; CDR3nt: TGTGCCAGCAGCCAAGATCTGGGGACTAGCGGGAGCGAGCAGTACTTC
v_gene: TRBV27; j_gene: TRBJ2-7; d_gene: TRBD2; abundance: .; CDR3aa: CASSGLAGVGLYEQYF; CDR3nt: TGTGCCAGTTCGGGACTAGCGGGAGTAGGTCTCTACGAGCAGTACTTC
v_gene: TRBV30; j_gene: TRBJ2-2; d_gene: .; abundance: .; CDR3aa: CALATYTGELFF; CDR3nt: TGTGCCTTAGCGACCTACACCGGGGAGCTGTTTTTT
v_gene: TRBV7-2; j_gene: TRBJ2-3; d_gene: TRBD2; abundance: .; CDR3aa: CASCRGGRGDTQYF; CDR3nt: TGTGCCAGCTGCCGGGGGGGCCGTGGAGATACGCAGTATTTT
v_gene: TRBV12-5; j_gene: TRBJ1-3; d_gene: .; abundance: few; CDR3aa: CASGSSPGAYGNTIYF; CDR3nt: TGTGCTAGTGGTTCATCCCCAGGGGCTTACGGAAACACCATATATTTT
v_gene: TRBV7-2; j_gene: TRBJ2-2; d_gene: .; abundance: .; CDR3aa: CASSLVRDTGELFF; CDR3nt: TGTGCCAGCAGCTTAGTTCGCGACACCGGGGAGCTGTTTTTT
v_gene: TRBV10-2; j_gene: TRBJ2-5; d_gene: TRBD2; abundance: .; CDR3aa: CASSGGEVETQYF; CDR3nt: TGCGCCAGCAGCGGGGGGGAGGTCGAGACCCAGTACTTC
v_gene: TRBV6-5; j_gene: TRBJ2-7; d_gene: .; abundance: .; CDR3aa: CASSPTGYEQYF; CDR3nt: TGTGCCAGCAGCCCCACAGGTTACGAGCAGTACTTC
v_gene: TRBV10-2; j_gene: TRBJ1-1; d_gene: .; abundance: once; CDR3aa: CASSEVESAEAFF; CDR3nt: TGCGCCAGCAGTGAGGTAGAGAGCGCTGAAGCTTTCTTT
v_gene: TRBV7-2; j_gene: TRBJ2-1; d_gene: .; abundance: .; CDR3aa: CASSSIRQGGEQFF; CDR3nt: TGTGCCAGCAGCTCGATACGGCAGGGGGGTGAGCAGTTCTTC
v_gene: TRBV28; j_gene: TRBJ2-3; d_gene: .; abundance: few; CDR3aa: CAISSEVPDTQYF; CDR3nt: TGTGCCATCTCCTCGGAGGTACCAGATACGCAGTATTTT
v_gene: TRBV19; j_gene: TRBJ2-3; d_gene: .; abundance: .; CDR3aa: CASSAGMTLTSLDTQYF; CDR3nt: TGTGCCAGTAGCGCCGGGATGACATTGACGTCGTTGGATACGCAGTATTTT
v_gene: TRBV30; j_gene: TRBJ1-2; d_gene: .; abundance: .; CDR3aa: CAWSVRAGYGYTF; CDR3nt: TGTGCCTGGAGTGTACGCGCAGGCTATGGCTACACCTTC
v_gene: TRBV4-1; j_gene: TRBJ2-1; d_gene: .; abundance: .; CDR3aa: CASSQRGLQARERNEQFF; CDR3nt: TGCGCCAGCAGCCAGCGCGGTCTACAGGCCCGAGAACGCAATGAGCAGTTCTTC
v_gene: TRBV13; j_gene: TRBJ2-1; d_gene: .; abundance: .; CDR3aa: CASSFHHEQFF; CDR3nt: TGTGCCAGCAGCTTCCATCATGAGCAGTTCTTC
v_gene: TRBV18; j_gene: TRBJ1-4; d_gene: .; abundance: .; CDR3aa: CASSFGSGEEKLFF; CDR3nt: TGTGCCAGCTCATTCGGGAGCGGGGAGGAAAAACTGTTTTTT
v_gene: TRBV7-2; j_gene: TRBJ2-5; d_gene: TRBD2; abundance: .; CDR3aa: CASTPVGGIQETQYF; CDR3nt: TGTGCCAGCACCCCGGTCGGGGGGATCCAAGAGACCCAGTACTTC
v_gene: TRBV15; j_gene: TRBJ2-1; d_gene: .; abundance: .; CDR3aa: CATSMGQGREQFF; CDR3nt: TGTGCCACCAGCATGGGCCAGGGCCGGGAGCAGTTCTTC
v_gene: TRBV6-5; j_gene: TRBJ1-4; d_gene: TRBD1; abundance: .; CDR3aa: CASSYGDSGGRKLFF; CDR3nt: TGTGCCAGCAGTTACGGGGACAGTGGGGGACGAAAACTGTTTTTT
v_gene: TRBV14; j_gene: TRBJ1-1; d_gene: .; abundance: few; CDR3aa: CASSPMMGGTEAFF; CDR3nt: TGTGCCAGCAGCCCCATGATGGGGGGCACTGAAGCTTTCTTT
v_gene: TRBV4-3; j_gene: TRBJ1-2; d_gene: TRBD1; abundance: few; CDR3aa: CASSQAPGTGYGYTF; CDR3nt: TGCGCCAGCAGCCAAGCCCCCGGGACAGGGTATGGCTACACCTTC
v_gene: TRBV19; j_gene: TRBJ2-1; d_gene: TRBD2; abundance: .; CDR3aa: CASSLGLATNEQFF; CDR3nt: TGTGCCAGTAGCCTCGGACTAGCCACTAATGAGCAGTTCTTC
v_gene: TRBV27; j_gene: TRBJ1-3; d_gene: .; abundance: .; CDR3aa: CASSLSASRAGRNTIYF; CDR3nt: TGTGCCAGCAGTCTAAGCGCTTCCAGGGCGGGAAGAAACACCATATATTTT
v_gene: TRBV10-3; j_gene: TRBJ2-3; d_gene: TRBD2; abundance: .; CDR3aa: CAIRLTSGGAASDTQYF; CDR3nt: TGTGCCATCAGACTTACTAGCGGGGGGGCCGCTTCAGATACGCAGTATTTT
v_gene: TRBV19; j_gene: TRBJ1-2; d_gene: .; abundance: .; CDR3aa: CASSLVSSNYGYTF; CDR3nt: TGTGCCAGCTCTCTTGTAAGCTCTAACTATGGCTACACCTTC
v_gene: TRBV28; j_gene: TRBJ2-5; d_gene: .; abundance: once; CDR3aa: CASSLLATGYRIRSQYF; CDR3nt: TGTGCCAGCAGCCTCTTAGCCACAGGATATCGCATTAGATCCCAGTACTTC
v_gene: TRBV4-3; j_gene: TRBJ2-4; d_gene: .; abundance: .; CDR3aa: CASSQDKPGKYNSIAKNIQYF; CDR3nt: TGCGCCAGCAGCCAAGATAAACCGGGGAAGTACAACTCAATAGCCAAAAACATTCAGTACTTC
v_gene: TRBV14; j_gene: TRBJ2-3; d_gene: TRBD1; abundance: .; CDR3aa: CASSQRDRASYTDTQYF; CDR3nt: TGTGCCAGCAGCCAGAGAGACAGGGCCTCGTACACAGATACGCAGTATTTT
v_gene: TRBV5-1; j_gene: TRBJ2-1; d_gene: TRBD2; abundance: once; CDR3aa: CASSQKAGTSNEQFF; CDR3nt: TGCGCCAGCAGCCAAAAAGCCGGGACTAGCAATGAGCAGTTCTTC
v_gene: TRBV29-1; j_gene: TRBJ2-5; d_gene: TRBD1; abundance: .; CDR3aa: CSAQGVGWETQYF; CDR3nt: TGCAGCGCCCAGGGGGTGGGATGGGAGACCCAGTACTTC
v_gene: TRBV4-2; j_gene: TRBJ2-5; d_gene: TRBD2; abundance: .; CDR3aa: CASSHPRTGTSQIRYQETQYF; CDR3nt: TGTGCTAGCAGCCACCCACGGACCGGGACTAGCCAAATAAGGTACCAAGAGACCCAGTACTTC
v_gene: TRBV2; j_gene: TRBJ2-1; d_gene: .; abundance: .; CDR3aa: CASTVKDRSSYNEQFF; CDR3nt: TGTGCCAGCACCGTAAAAGACCGGAGCTCCTACAATGAGCAGTTCTTC
v_gene: TRBV9; j_gene: TRBJ1-1; d_gene: .; abundance: .; CDR3aa: CASSVVPWESAFF; CDR3nt: TGTGCCAGCAGCGTAGTCCCGTGGGAGTCGGCTTTCTTT
v_gene: TRBV19; j_gene: TRBJ1-5; d_gene: .; abundance: .; CDR3aa: CATTGGGGLGRPQHF; CDR3nt: TGTGCCACCACCGGTGGCGGGGGGCTTGGTCGGCCCCAGCATTTT
v_gene: TRBV7-3; j_gene: TRBJ2-6; d_gene: .; abundance: .; CDR3aa: CASSLTRRGANVLTF; CDR3nt: TGTGCCAGCAGCTTAACGCGCCGGGGGGCCAACGTCCTGACTTTC
v_gene: TRBV27; j_gene: TRBJ2-5; d_gene: .; abundance: .; CDR3aa: CASRGLYQETQYF; CDR3nt: TGTGCCAGCAGGGGGCTGTACCAAGAGACCCAGTACTTC
v_gene: TRBV7-2; j_gene: TRBJ1-5; d_gene: .; abundance: .; CDR3aa: CASSPGIRGYQPQHF; CDR3nt: TGTGCCAGCAGTCCCGGGATCAGGGGTTATCAGCCCCAGCATTTT
v_gene: TRBV10-3; j_gene: TRBJ1-2; d_gene: TRBD1; abundance: .; CDR3aa: CAISERDRGYGYTF; CDR3nt: TGTGCCATCAGTGAGAGGGACAGGGGCTATGGCTACACCTTC
v_gene: TRBV15; j_gene: TRBJ2-2; d_gene: .; abundance: .; CDR3aa: CATSRDPRATGELFF; CDR3nt: TGTGCCACCAGCAGAGATCCCAGGGCCACCGGGGAGCTGTTTTTT
v_gene: TRBV7-9; j_gene: TRBJ1-6; d_gene: TRBD1; abundance: few; CDR3aa: CASSLLRNRGDSPLHF; CDR3nt: TGTGCCAGCAGCTTATTGAGGAACAGGGGAGATTCACCCCTCCACTTT
v_gene: TRBV30; j_gene: TRBJ1-2; d_gene: TRBD1; abundance: .; CDR3aa: CAWSEGTASYTF; CDR3nt: TGTGCCTGGAGTGAGGGGACAGCAAGCTACACCTTC
v_gene: TRBV5-1; j_gene: TRBJ2-7; d_gene: .; abundance: .; CDR3aa: CASSPARDTDEQYF; CDR3nt: TGCGCCAGCAGCCCAGCCCGGGACACCGACGAGCAGTACTTC
v_gene: TRBV7-3; j_gene: TRBJ2-2; d_gene: TRBD1; abundance: .; CDR3aa: CASSLSSRTGETGELFF; CDR3nt: TGTGCCAGCAGCTTAAGTTCCCGGACAGGGGAAACCGGGGAGCTGTTTTTT
v_gene: TRBV6-1; j_gene: TRBJ2-7; d_gene: .; abundance: .; CDR3aa: CASSEARRNSYEQYF; CDR3nt: TGTGCCAGCAGTGAAGCTCGCAGGAACTCCTACGAGCAGTACTTC
v_gene: TRBV6-1; j_gene: TRBJ2-6; d_gene: .; abundance: once; CDR3aa: CASKEGAGANVLTF; CDR3nt: TGTGCCAGCAAGGAGGGCGCTGGGGCCAACGTCCTGACTTTC
v_gene: TRBV7-9; j_gene: TRBJ2-7; d_gene: .; abundance: .; CDR3aa: CASSSGLMSSYEQYF; CDR3nt: TGTGCCAGCAGCTCGGGACTGATGAGCTCCTACGAGCAGTACTTC